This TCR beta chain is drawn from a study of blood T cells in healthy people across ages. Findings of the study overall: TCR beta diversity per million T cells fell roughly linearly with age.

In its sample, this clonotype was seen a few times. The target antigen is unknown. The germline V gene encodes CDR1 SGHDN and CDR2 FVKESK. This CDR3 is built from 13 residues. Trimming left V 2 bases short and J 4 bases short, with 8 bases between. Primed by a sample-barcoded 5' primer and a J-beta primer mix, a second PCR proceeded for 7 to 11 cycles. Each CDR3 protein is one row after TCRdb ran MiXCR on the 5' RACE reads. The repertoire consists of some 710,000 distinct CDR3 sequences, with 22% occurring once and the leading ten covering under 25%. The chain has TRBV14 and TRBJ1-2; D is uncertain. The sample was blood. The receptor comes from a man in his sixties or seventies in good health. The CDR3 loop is CASSQQPGYGYTF. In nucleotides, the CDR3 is TGTGCCAGCAGCCAACAACCCGGCTATGGCTACACCTTC.